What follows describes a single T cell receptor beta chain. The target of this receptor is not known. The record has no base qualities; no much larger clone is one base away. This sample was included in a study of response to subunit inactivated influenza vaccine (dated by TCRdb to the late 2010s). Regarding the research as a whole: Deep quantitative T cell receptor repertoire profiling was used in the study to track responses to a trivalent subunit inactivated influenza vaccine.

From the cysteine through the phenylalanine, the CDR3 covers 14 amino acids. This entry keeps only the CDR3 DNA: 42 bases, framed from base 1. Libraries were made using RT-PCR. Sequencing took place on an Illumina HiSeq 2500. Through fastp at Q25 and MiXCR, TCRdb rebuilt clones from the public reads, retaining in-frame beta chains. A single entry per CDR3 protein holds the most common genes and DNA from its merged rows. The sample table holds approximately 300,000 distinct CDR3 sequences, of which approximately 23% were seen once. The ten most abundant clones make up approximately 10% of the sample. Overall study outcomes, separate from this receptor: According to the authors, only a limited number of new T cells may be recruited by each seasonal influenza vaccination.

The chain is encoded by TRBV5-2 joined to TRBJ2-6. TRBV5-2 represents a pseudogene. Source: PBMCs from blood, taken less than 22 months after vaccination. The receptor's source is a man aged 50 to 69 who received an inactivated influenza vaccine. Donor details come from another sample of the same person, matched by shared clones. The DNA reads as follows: TGTGCCAGCAGCTTATTCCCTGGGGCCAACGTCCTGACTTTC. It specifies CASSLFPGANVLTF.